The T cell receptor (beta chain) described here comes from a study of blood T cell repertoires in COVID-19 (dated by TCRdb to the early 2020s). The study in broad terms: Samples from collaborators originated in the United States, Italy and Spain and spanned both the acute and convalescent phases of COVID-19. The dataset comprised deeply sampled blood TCRbeta repertoires from subjects exposed to, actively infected with, or recovered from COVID-19. The prospective study material was composed of cDNA or gDNA derived from T cells, B-cell-depleted T cells, or PBMCs. A de-identified subject ID, COVID-19 status, age in years and sex were almost always included in the sample metadata. The repertoires were made available in a free public database intended to serve as a resource for research on the immune response to SARS-CoV-2. The samples were drawn from two sources: the first 160 participants of the ongoing ImmuneRACE study, and about 1,300 subjects contributed by 6 global collaborators. Where available, HLA class I and class II types were obtained from metadata supplied by the sample provider rather than from assay-based typing.

TCRbeta CDR3 regions were amplified from genomic DNA by means of the immunoSEQ Assay, a bias-controlled multiplex PCR. Per the original workflow: Within the assay, amplification of reference gene primers was used to estimate how many nucleated cells each sample contained. To quantify the absolute abundance of each unique TCRbeta CDR3 rearrangement, sequence reads were collapsed and filtered. Productive Simpson clonality was computed per sample as the square root of Simpson's diversity index over productive rearrangements. TCRdb limited this immuneACCESS table to in-frame rearrangements with V and J called. A share of clones is missing; checked studies link under half to unresolved V genes, and the rest is unexplained. V and J calls plus clone size are reproduced from that table; the DNA served to infer D and trimming. The sample table records under 450,000 clones; 80% to 85% of these occur just once. The top ten clonotypes cover 5% to 5.5% of the sample.

Participants in the prospective study were enrolled through a virtual design, were aged roughly 18 to 100 years, and lived in approximately 25 United States geographic areas. In the prospective study, participants were assigned to cohorts based on the clinical history participants reported in a screening survey and a study questionnaire. For ImmuneRACE Cohort 3, a participant was defined as recovered based on two consecutive negative NP/OP PCR tests, clearance by a healthcare professional, or resolution of symptoms. In the prospective study, whole blood, serum and a nasopharyngeal or oropharyngeal swab were collected from each participant by mobile phlebotomists. Over a roughly two-month period, participants in the prospective study had the option of providing additional blood draws and questionnaires. Blood samples from the prospective study were shipped frozen or at room temperature prior to DNA extraction.

From cysteine to phenylalanine, the CDR3 is 17 amino acids long. The kept DNA is CDR3 alone, 51 bases in frame from the first base. As for this clone: The clone's antigen remains unknown. No base qualities exist here, and no much larger clone lies one base off it.

Points the paper makes about the study in general: The amount of clinical and demographic metadata varied by source and participant and was provided uncurated.

The TCR was taken from a woman in her fifties or sixties who had recovered from COVID-19. Material for sequencing was PBMCs or T cells enriched from blood (not recorded which). This receptor chain uses TRBV21-1 and TRBJ1-6. TRBV21-1 is classified as a pseudogene. The DNA is TGTGCCAGCAGCAAAGCGGTCGCGAGCTCCTATAATTCACCCCTCCACTTT. It translates as CASSKAVASSYNSPLHF.